Listed below are T cell receptor beta chains from one sample, sequenced in a study of T-cell reconstitution after alpha-beta-depleted transplantation in children. MiXCR, run by TCRdb on the PCR reads, gives a single entry per CDR3 protein. The data show 85,000 to 120,000 distinct CDR3 sequences, with around 6% seen just once and roughly 6.1% held by the top ten. Sequencing used PBMCs, mostly from graft donor cells, obtained 60 days after TCRalphabeta/CD19-depleted stem cell transplant. These receptors were taken from a female patient aged 2-9 years who had a stem cell transplant for Fanconi anemia, so the T cells may come from the graft donor. Both conserved end residues are part of each CDR3. D genes are given only for firm matches. Clone size is stated in some rows and not others, as once, few, many or a class when expanded.

cdr3_nt cdr3_aa j_call d_call v_call clone_size
TGTGCCAGCAGCAGCACAGGGGGCGTTGAGCAGTTCTTC CASSSTGGVEQFF TRBJ2-1 TRBD1 TRBV7-3 many
TGTGCCAGCAAAAATCTAAGACAGGGGGTAGAGACCCAGTACTTC CASKNLRQGVETQYF TRBJ2-5 TRBD1 TRBV28 -
TGTGCCAGCAGTTTGGGTGTAGATGAGCAGTTCTTC CASSLGVDEQFF TRBJ2-1 - TRBV2 many
TGTGCCATCTCGGGGGGGCCTAGTCAAGAGACCCAGTACTTC CAISGGPSQETQYF TRBJ2-5 TRBD2 TRBV10-3 few
TGTGCCAGCTTTGCGGGTTTCGGGACAGTAGGCACCGGGGAGCTGTTTTTT CASFAGFGTVGTGELFF TRBJ2-2 TRBD1 TRBV27 many
TGCAGCGTTGAATCCGGGACAGGGTCGACCTACAATGAGCAGTTCTTC CSVESGTGSTYNEQFF TRBJ2-1 TRBD1 TRBV29-1 many
TGTGCCAGCAGCCAAGTCCGCGGACACGAGCAGTACTTC CASSQVRGHEQYF TRBJ2-7 - TRBV14 -
TGTGCCAGCAGTTTACCGGGACAAAAGCAGTTCTTC CASSLPGQKQFF TRBJ2-1 - TRBV28 many
TGTGCCAGCAGCAACAGTATGGGAAGACCAAATGAGCAGTTCTTC CASSNSMGRPNEQFF TRBJ2-1 - TRBV11-1 many
TGTGCCATCAGTGGGACTAGCGGAGAAGATACGCAGTATTTT CAISGTSGEDTQYF TRBJ2-3 TRBD2 TRBV10-3 many
TGTGCCTGGAGTGTAGGACGCGGGAACAGGGATCATGGCTACACCTTC CAWSVGRGNRDHGYTF TRBJ1-2 - TRBV30 -
TGCGCCAGCAGCTTGGAGGCAGGGGGGACAGATACGCAGTATTTT CASSLEAGGTDTQYF TRBJ2-3 - TRBV5-1 few
TGCAGTGCTCAAAGGACTCTCTACGAGCAGTACTTC CSAQRTLYEQYF TRBJ2-7 - TRBV20-1 many
TGTGCCAGCAGCCCCGGACTAGCGGGAATTCCTGGGGCCAACGTCCTGACTTTC CASSPGLAGIPGANVLTF TRBJ2-6 TRBD2 TRBV7-3 -
TGTGCCAGCAGACAACAGTTCTCGAATGAAAAACTGTTTTTT CASRQQFSNEKLFF TRBJ1-4 - TRBV3-1 many
TGTGCCAGCAGCCAAGACTCGGGCGGGTACAATGAGCAGTTCTTC CASSQDSGGYNEQFF TRBJ2-1 - TRBV3-1 many
TGTGCCAGCAGTTACTCGATTAGCTCCTCCGTTGGGGGCAATGAGCAGTTCTTC CASSYSISSSVGGNEQFF TRBJ2-1 - TRBV6-5 many
TGCAGTGCTCAGAGGGCTAGCGGGGGGGTCCAAAACATTCAGTACTTC CSAQRASGGVQNIQYF TRBJ2-4 TRBD2 TRBV20-1 many
TGTGCCAGCAGCTCCAAACCGACCGGGGAGCTGTTTTTT CASSSKPTGELFF TRBJ2-2 - TRBV7-3 many
TGTGCCAGCAGCAGACTCGGGGGGGCCTACAATGAGCAGTTCTTC CASSRLGGAYNEQFF TRBJ2-1 TRBD2 TRBV7-3 few
TGTGCCAGCAGCCGACACCGGGACAGGGTCTACGAGCAGTACTTC CASSRHRDRVYEQYF TRBJ2-7 TRBD1 TRBV11-2 many
TGTGCCAGCAGCTCCGGACAGGGGGGCGAGCAGTACTTC CASSSGQGGEQYF TRBJ2-7 TRBD1 TRBV7-3 many
TGTGCCAGCAGCTTATCCCGAGACACCTACGAGCAGTACTTC CASSLSRDTYEQYF TRBJ2-7 - TRBV7-3 many
TGTGCCAGCAGCCCGACGGGGCCTAGGCAGTACTTC CASSPTGPRQYF TRBJ2-7 - TRBV7-2 -
TGCAGCGTTGCGGGACAGTTGGATTACGAGCAGTACTTC CSVAGQLDYEQYF TRBJ2-7 TRBD1 TRBV29-1 many
TGTGCCAGCAGCCCTTGGACTAGCCCTTCTGGAGAGACCCAGTACTTC CASSPWTSPSGETQYF TRBJ2-5 TRBD2 TRBV11-1 few
TGTGCCAGCAACCCAGACCCGGGGTCCGAGCAGTTCTTC CASNPDPGSEQFF TRBJ2-1 - TRBV12-3/TRBV12-4 many
TGTGCCAGCAGCTTAACCTACAATGAGCAGTTCTTC CASSLTYNEQFF TRBJ2-1 - TRBV7-2 many
TGTGCCAGCAGTTTGAAGAGGACTTCCGAGCAGTACTTC CASSLKRTSEQYF TRBJ2-7 - TRBV12-3/TRBV12-4 many
TGTGCCAGCAGCTCTAATTACAATGAGCAGTTCTTC CASSSNYNEQFF TRBJ2-1 - TRBV7-9 few
TGTGCCAGCAGCTCGGGCCCCATGGGGGACACCGGGGAGCTGTTTTTT CASSSGPMGDTGELFF TRBJ2-2 - TRBV7-3 -
TGTGCCAGCACCGGACTAGCGGGGGGCGGAAATGAGCAGTTCTTC CASTGLAGGGNEQFF TRBJ2-1 TRBD2 TRBV7-2 many
TGTGCCTGGAGTTTGGACAGGAACTACGAGCAGTACTTC CAWSLDRNYEQYF TRBJ2-7 TRBD1 TRBV30 few
TGCAGTGCTAGTAGGTCACTAGACTACACCGGGGAGCTGTTTTTT CSASRSLDYTGELFF TRBJ2-2 - TRBV20-1 -
TGCAGCGTTAGTAGGGGGGGCGGTGAGACCCAGTACTTC CSVSRGGGETQYF TRBJ2-5 - TRBV29-1 many
TGCGCCAGCAGCTTGTTATGGTTATACAATGAGCAGTTCTTC CASSLLWLYNEQFF TRBJ2-1 - TRBV5-1 many
TGCAGTGCTAGGGACATCCTTCCAGATACGCAGTATTTT CSARDILPDTQYF TRBJ2-3 - TRBV20-1 many
TGTGCCAGCCGCCTGACTAGCGGCACCGGGGAGCTGTTTTTT CASRLTSGTGELFF TRBJ2-2 TRBD2 TRBV12-3/TRBV12-4 few
TGTGCCAGCAGTTTTGGGCTAGCGGGAGGGGGTAAAAATGAGCAGTTCTTC CASSFGLAGGGKNEQFF TRBJ2-1 TRBD2 TRBV27 many
TGTGCCAGCACTCGACATGGGGCGGGAGGCTACGAGCAGTACTTC CASTRHGAGGYEQYF TRBJ2-7 TRBD2 TRBV28 many
TGTGCCATCAGCCCCGGAGGGCCGGGAGAAAAACTGTTTTTT CAISPGGPGEKLFF TRBJ1-4 - TRBV10-3 many
TGCGCCAGCAGCTCCCTAGGGTGGAGCGGGGCTAGCACAGATACGCAGTATTTT CASSSLGWSGASTDTQYF TRBJ2-3 TRBD2 TRBV5-1 many
TGCAGTGCTAGGAGGCCGGCCCAGGGCACTGAAGCTTTCTTT CSARRPAQGTEAFF TRBJ1-1 - TRBV20-1 -
TGTGCCAGCAGCTTAGGGGACAGGGGGCAAAAACTGTTTTTT CASSLGDRGQKLFF TRBJ1-4 TRBD1 TRBV7-9 -
TGTGCCAGCAGGGTGACAGGGAGAAATCAGCCCCAGCATTTT CASRVTGRNQPQHF TRBJ1-5 TRBD1 TRBV6-1 -
TGTGCCAGCAGCCAAGAGGAATCAGATACGCAGTATTTT CASSQEESDTQYF TRBJ2-3 - TRBV3-1 many
TGTGCCAGCAGCTGGCTAGCGGGAGACCCCGATACGCAGTATTTT CASSWLAGDPDTQYF TRBJ2-3 TRBD2 TRBV7-9 -
TGTGCCAGCAGTTTATACAGGGGGCGCAACGAGCAGTACTTC CASSLYRGRNEQYF TRBJ2-7 TRBD1 TRBV28 many
TGTGCCAGCAGCTTAGGCGGCCTCAGCACAGATACGCAGTATTTT CASSLGGLSTDTQYF TRBJ2-3 - TRBV7-3 many
TGTGCCAGCAGCCGTGTGACCCGGGGGGGCTTCTACAATGAGCAGTTCTTC CASSRVTRGGFYNEQFF TRBJ2-1 TRBD2 TRBV12-3/TRBV12-4 few